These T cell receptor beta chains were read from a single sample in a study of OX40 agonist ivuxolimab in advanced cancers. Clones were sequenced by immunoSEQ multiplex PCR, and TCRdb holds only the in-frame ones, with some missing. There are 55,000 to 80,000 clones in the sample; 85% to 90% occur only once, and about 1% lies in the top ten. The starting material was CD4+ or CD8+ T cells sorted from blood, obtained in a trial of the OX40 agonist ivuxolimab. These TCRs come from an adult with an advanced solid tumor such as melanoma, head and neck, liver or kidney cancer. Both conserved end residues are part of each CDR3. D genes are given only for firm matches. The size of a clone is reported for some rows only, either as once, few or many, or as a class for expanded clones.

TGTGCCAGCAGTTTAGACAGGGACTCCTACGAGCAGTACTTC,CASSLDRDSYEQYF,TRBJ2-7,TRBD1,14,TRBV6-5,-
TGTGCCAGCAGCTTGGGACAGGGGTATTCACCCCTCCACTTT,CASSLGQGYSPLHF,TRBJ1-6,TRBD1,14,TRBV7-2,-
TGTGCCAGCAGCTTGAGGGGGGGGGCCAGATTGAACACTGAAGCTTTCTTT,CASSLRGGARLNTEAFF,TRBJ1-1,-,17,TRBV5-8,-
TGTGCCAGTAGTACCCGGGGTAGCGGGAGGGCCGGGGAGCTGTTTTTT,CASSTRGSGRAGELFF,TRBJ2-2,TRBD2,16,TRBV19,-
TGCAGCGTTGAGTCACTAGCGGGAGGGCCAAGCTCCTACAATGAGCAGTTCTTC,CSVESLAGGPSSYNEQFF,TRBJ2-1,TRBD2,18,TRBV29-1,-
TGTGCCAGCTCACCCAACAGGGATGCTAATGAAAAACTGTTTTTT,CASSPNRDANEKLFF,TRBJ1-4,-,15,TRBV18,few
TGTGCCAGCAGAATTAAAATAGACACAATTCGCACTGAAGCTTTCTTT,CASRIKIDTIRTEAFF,TRBJ1-1,-,16,TRBV21-1,-
TGCAGCGTTGAAGATGGCCCGGGGAGGGTGAGGAATGAGCAGTTCTTC,CSVEDGPGRVRNEQFF,TRBJ2-1,TRBD2,16,TRBV29-1,-
TGTGCCATCAGTGAGGGTCTGGGGCGTAAAGCTTTCTTT,CAISEGLGRKAFF,TRBJ1-1,-,13,TRBV10-3,once
TGTGCCAGCAGTAAGCCAGGGCGAGGAAACACCATATATTTT,CASSKPGRGNTIYF,TRBJ1-3,-,14,TRBV6-1,-
TGTGCCAGCAGCCCAAAGGGGGCCCCCGGGCAGTACTTC,CASSPKGAPGQYF,TRBJ2-7,TRBD1,13,TRBV5-6,-
TGTGCCAGCAGCTCAATCCCCCGACTAGCGGGAGATAACACCGGGGAGCTGTTTTTT,CASSSIPRLAGDNTGELFF,TRBJ2-2,TRBD2,19,TRBV11-2,-
TGTGCCAGCAGTGAAACAAGTGCAACTAATGAAAAACTGTTTTTT,CASSETSATNEKLFF,TRBJ1-4,-,15,TRBV2,few
TGTGCCAGCAGCTTGGGGTCAGGACACCAGAACACTGAAGCTTTCTTT,CASSLGSGHQNTEAFF,TRBJ1-1,-,16,TRBV5-4,once
TGTGCCAGCAGTTCAGCGGGAGGGAGCTTCGGGGAGCTGTTTTTT,CASSSAGGSFGELFF,TRBJ2-2,TRBD2,15,TRBV28,-
TGTGCCAGCAGCTTAGAACTCCCTCCCTACGAGCAGTACTTC,CASSLELPPYEQYF,TRBJ2-7,-,14,TRBV7-9,-
TGTGCCAGCAGCTTGACAGGGGGCCAACACACTGAAGCTTTCTTT,CASSLTGGQHTEAFF,TRBJ1-1,TRBD1,15,TRBV5-5,-
TGTGCCTGGAGCGCCGCTTCCTACGAGCAGTACTTC,CAWSAASYEQYF,TRBJ2-7,-,12,TRBV30,-
TGTGCCTGGAGGGGGAAGAGACAGGGGTTCAACACAGATACGCAGTATTTT,CAWRGKRQGFNTDTQYF,TRBJ2-3,TRBD1,17,TRBV30,-
TGTGCCAGCAGCTTCACGACAGCTGGAGATACGCAGTATTTT,CASSFTTAGDTQYF,TRBJ2-3,-,14,TRBV7-9,-
TGTGCCAGCAGCCCCTCTAAAACGGAGACCCAGTACTTC,CASSPSKTETQYF,TRBJ2-5,-,13,TRBV7-2,-
TGTGCCTGGAGTCGGGGACAGGGGGATCGGCCCCAGCATTTT,CAWSRGQGDRPQHF,TRBJ1-5,TRBD1,14,TRBV30,-
TGTGCCATTTCACAGGGGTATCAGCCCCAGCATTTT,CAISQGYQPQHF,TRBJ1-5,TRBD1,12,TRBV28,-
TGTGCCAGCAGTTACTCGAGAAGCGGGGAGCTGTTTTTT,CASSYSRSGELFF,TRBJ2-2,-,13,TRBV6-5,-
TGTGCCAGCAGCCTGGGACTAGCGGGGAACAATGAGCAGTTCTTC,CASSLGLAGNNEQFF,TRBJ2-1,TRBD2,15,TRBV11-3,-
TGTGCCAGCAGCTTGGGGAGAAGAAACAGGGCCGGCTATGGCTACACCTTC,CASSLGRRNRAGYGYTF,TRBJ1-2,-,17,TRBV5-4,-
TGTGCCAGCAGCCAAACTAGCGGGACCTACAATGAGCAGTTCTTC,CASSQTSGTYNEQFF,TRBJ2-1,TRBD2,15,TRBV7-2,-
TGTGCCAGCAGCGTAGAGGCGCGGAGGGCAGATACGCAGTATTTT,CASSVEARRADTQYF,TRBJ2-3,-,15,TRBV9,-
TGTGCCAGTAGTGGATCGTTGAACACTGAAGCTTTCTTT,CASSGSLNTEAFF,TRBJ1-1,-,13,TRBV19,few
TGTGCCAGCAGCCGTGGACTAGCGGGAATAGAGACCCAGTACTTC,CASSRGLAGIETQYF,TRBJ2-5,TRBD2,15,TRBV7-3,-
TGTGCCAGTAGCCAGGGGCCGAGGGGTAACTATGGCTACACCTTC,CASSQGPRGNYGYTF,TRBJ1-2,-,15,TRBV19,once
TGTGCCAGCAGCTTAAGGAACAGGGGGCGAGGCAATGAGCAGTTCTTC,CASSLRNRGRGNEQFF,TRBJ2-1,TRBD1,16,TRBV7-2,-
TGTGCCAGCAGCTTGAAGGGCGGGAGGCTAACCGGGGAGCTGTTTTTT,CASSLKGGRLTGELFF,TRBJ2-2,TRBD2,16,TRBV5-4,-
TGTGCCAGCAGCTTTCAGGGCAATGAGCAGTTCTTC,CASSFQGNEQFF,TRBJ2-1,-,12,TRBV5-4,-
TGTGCCAGCAGTAAAGACAGGAGCTCCTATAATTCACCCCTCCACTTT,CASSKDRSSYNSPLHF,TRBJ1-6,-,16,TRBV2,few
TGTGCCAGTACTTATCGGGGCATAAGCACAGATACGCAGTATTTT,CASTYRGISTDTQYF,TRBJ2-3,-,15,TRBV19,-
TGTGCCAGCAGCTTAGCTACAGGGGGCTGGTCCACAGATACGCAGTATTTT,CASSLATGGWSTDTQYF,TRBJ2-3,TRBD1,17,TRBV5-5,-
TGTGCCAGCAGTTCAGGGAGTATGAACACTGAAGCTTTCTTT,CASSSGSMNTEAFF,TRBJ1-1,-,14,TRBV6-5,-
TGTGCCAGCAGATCAGCCGGACTCCCAGCCGGGGAGCTGTTTTTT,CASRSAGLPAGELFF,TRBJ2-2,-,15,TRBV7-7,-
TGTGCCAGCAGTCCTTCAGGTAGAAATACGCAGTATTTT,CASSPSGRNTQYF,TRBJ2-3,-,13,TRBV27,-
TGCAGCGTTGAGAGGCAGCAAGAGACCCAGTACTTC,CSVERQQETQYF,TRBJ2-5,-,12,TRBV29-1,-
TGTGCCAGCAGGACGGGAGTTACAGATACGCAGTATTTT,CASRTGVTDTQYF,TRBJ2-3,-,13,TRBV2,-
TGTGCCAGCAGCTCCCAAAAAAACCGACTAGCGGTTACGGGGGAGCTGTTTTTT,CASSSQKNRLAVTGELFF,TRBJ2-2,TRBD2,18,TRBV7-2,few
TGTGCCAGCAGTGACAGGGAGAACACTGAAGCTTTCTTT,CASSDRENTEAFF,TRBJ1-1,-,13,TRBV6-4,-
TGCGCCAGCAGCCCAGCCACCGGGGGCACAACTAATGAAAAACTGTTTTTT,CASSPATGGTTNEKLFF,TRBJ1-4,-,17,TRBV4-1,-